What follows describes a single T cell receptor (beta chain). After removal of 3 bases from V and 1 base from J, the junction contained 3 bases not matched to a gene. The CDR3 consists of 14 residues. CDR1 and CDR2 from the germline V gene are SGHNT and YYREEE (reference sequence). The data were taken from a study of blood T cell repertoires in COVID-19. Looking at the study overall: Spain, Italy and the United States supplied samples that represented acute and convalescent COVID-19. PBMCs, B-cell-depleted T cells, or T cells provided the cDNA or gDNA that made up the material.

Authors' processing steps: Amplified reference gene primers provided the basis for estimating nucleated cell counts. Only in-frame clones appear in the TCRdb table, and some are missing; sequencing was by immunoSEQ multiplex PCR. V, J and clone size reflect that table, while D and trimming were determined from the DNA. The table includes tens of thousands of clones, around nine tenths detected once. The chain is built from TRBV5-4 and TRBJ1-1, with 7 bases identical to TRBD1. The sample consisted of peripheral blood. This TCR was sampled from a human donor in a cohort sampled during active COVID-19. CDR3 coding DNA: TGTGCCAGCAGCTCGGGACAGCCGAACACTGAAGCTTTCTTT. Its translation is CASSSGQPNTEAFF.